Following are 19 T cell receptor beta chains from one sample sequenced in a study of shared clonotypes between healthy human individuals. Using immunoSEQ multiplex PCR, the repertoire was profiled, and TCRdb retains in-frame clones only, with some absent. The profile shows roughly 1,600,000 clones, about 98.5% of them singletons. The sample taken for sequencing was naive CD4+ T cells sorted from blood. Subset indicated: CD45RA+ positively selected. Source of these receptors: a man aged 25-45 years in good health.

The rearrangement joins TRBV19 to TRBJ2-5; D unresolved. The ends were cut back, 0 bases at V and 2 bases at J, with 7 bases in the middle. CDR3 size: 14 residues. Germline loops: CDR1 LNHDA, CDR2 SQIVND (reference sequence). CDR3 sequence: CASSIDDGQETQYF. Written as DNA, the CDR3 is TGTGCCAGTAGTATAGATGATGGGCAAGAGACCCAGTACTTC.

This clone was seen only once. This chain uses TRBV19 with TRBJ2-3; D gene ambiguous. Germline values: CDR1 LNHDA, CDR2 SQIVND (reference sequence). The CDR3 is 15 amino acids. V was cut by 3 bases and J by 2 bases, with 12 bases left in between. CDR3 in amino acids: CASSISPVPTDTQYF. The DNA for the CDR3 is TGTGCCAGTAGTATTTCGCCAGTCCCCACAGATACGCAGTATTTT.

The chain carries TRBV30 and TRBJ1-2; maybe TRBD1 (5 bases). V dropped 0 bases and J dropped 6 bases, with 11 bases sitting between them. Germline-derived CDR1 and CDR2 are GTSNPN and SVGIG (reference sequence). This CDR3 has 13 amino acids. DNA for the CDR3: TGTGCCTGGAGTGTACGTGGGACCAATGGCTACACCTTC. Its translation: CAWSVRGTNGYTF.

In its sample, this clone was seen a few times. The sample contains more than one DNA sequence encoding this CDR3. V usage is TRBV18 and J usage is TRBJ2-7; 7 bases agree with TRBD1. This CDR3 comprises 12 residues. J was trimmed by 3 bases and V by 6 bases; bases with no gene match: 2. CDR1 KGHSH and CDR2 LQKENI come from the germline V gene. CDR3 sequence: CASSRTGYEQYF. Here the CDR3 DNA reads TGTGCCAGCTCCCGGACAGGCTACGAGCAGTACTTC.

The V and J genes are TRBV6-5 and TRBJ2-7; 8 nucleotides line up with TRBD1. This CDR3 has 15 residues. The V gene end was trimmed by 4 bases and the J gene end by 3 bases; junction bases not matched to a gene: 8. Germline CDR1 and CDR2: MNHEY and SVGAGI. The CDR3 region is CASSFIGGQGYEQYF. In nucleotides, the CDR3 is TGTGCCAGCAGTTTTATTGGTGGACAGGGCTACGAGCAGTACTTC.

V is TRBV19 and J is TRBJ2-5; 12 nucleotides agree with TRBD1. This CDR3 is 15 amino acids long. Per the germline V gene, CDR1 is LNHDA and CDR2 is SQIVND (reference sequence). Trimming at V came to 2 bases and at J to 5 bases, leaving 3 bases not matched to a gene. CDR3: CASSIMGQGAETQYF. The CDR3 DNA sequence: TGTGCCAGTAGTATAATGGGACAGGGGGCTGAGACCCAGTACTTC.

V gene TRBV29-1 combines with J gene TRBJ1-1, with 10 bases aligning to TRBD1. J lost 3 bases, V lost 4 bases, and 2 bases had no gene match. Germline lookup yields CDR1 SQVTM and CDR2 ANQGSEA. The CDR3 is 13 residues long. CDR3 nucleotide sequence: TGCAGCGTTGTGACAGGGGGCTACACTGAAGCTTTCTTT. This codes for CSVVTGGYTEAFF.

This clone was recorded once. This chain joins TRBV6-6 and TRBJ2-1; D assignment may be TRBD1 or TRBD2 (5 bases each). The V end was cut by 10 bases, the J end by 2 bases, with 9 bases between. CDR1 is MNHNY, CDR2 SVGAGI, per germline (reference sequence). This CDR3 is 12 amino acids long. CDR3 bases: TGTGCCATTGGGGGAACCTACAATGAGCAGTTCTTC. Translating it yields CAIGGTYNEQFF.

The chain recombines TRBV7-9 with TRBJ1-5; D not certain. V shed 1 base and J shed 1 base, with 17 bases lying between them. CDR1 and CDR2 (germline): SEHNR, FQNEAQ (reference sequence). The CDR3 covers 18 residues. The CDR3 spells CASSLVLGWGISNQPQHF. CDR3 in DNA: TGTGCCAGCAGCTTAGTTTTGGGGTGGGGTATCAGCAATCAGCCCCAGCATTTT.

This sequence joins TRBV7-2 and TRBJ2-1, with TRBD2 identical over 7 bases. Trimming at V came to 4 bases and at J to 1 base, leaving 4 bases not matched to a gene. There are 15 residues in the CDR3. Germline V gene sequence: CDR1 SGHTA, CDR2 FQGNSA. CDR3 in DNA: TGTGCCAGCAGCTCCAGCGGGGCTTCCTACAATGAGCAGTTCTTC. Its translation is CASSSSGASYNEQFF.

V usage is TRBV6-6 and J usage is TRBJ2-3; D is undetermined. The CDR3 length is 14 residues. Per the germline V gene, CDR1 is MNHNY and CDR2 is SVGAGI (reference sequence). V was cut by 0 bases and J by 7 bases, with 11 bases left in between. The CDR3 loop is CASSYSSDSNTQYF. CDR3 bases: TGTGCCAGCAGTTACTCGTCAGACTCGAATACGCAGTATTTT.

In its sample, this clone was seen once. Other nucleotide sequences from this sample produce the same CDR3. The chain carries TRBV18 and TRBJ2-5; D is possibly TRBD1 or TRBD2 (5 bases each). Trimming pared 0 bases from V and 2 bases from J, leaving 7 bases between. Germline V gene sequence: CDR1 KGHSH, CDR2 LQKENI. The CDR3 has 14 residues. The CDR3 DNA is TGTGCCAGCTCACCACCGGGACGGCAAGAGACCCAGTACTTC. It translates to CASSPPGRQETQYF.

This clone was recorded once. This chain joins TRBV28 and TRBJ2-1; 9 nucleotides line up with TRBD2. Germline V gene lookup returns CDR1 MDHEN and CDR2 SYDVKM. The trim removed 5 bases at V and 7 bases at J, leaving 12 bases unmatched. This CDR3 is 16 amino acids long. The CDR3 loop is CASSTMLAGARNEQFF. CDR3 nucleotides: TGTGCCAGCAGTACTATGTTAGCGGGGGCGCGGAATGAGCAGTTCTTC.

This chain links TRBV30 with TRBJ1-5; D is unclear. The length of the CDR3 is 16 residues. Germline CDR1 is GTSNPN and CDR2 is SVGIG (reference sequence). The V end was cut by 1 base, the J end by 0 bases, with 13 bases between. The CDR3 region is CAWSAPGRGSNQPQHF. The CDR3 nucleotides are TGTGCCTGGAGTGCCCCCGGCCGGGGTAGCAATCAGCCCCAGCATTTT.

This sequence joins TRBV30 and TRBJ1-5, with 8 bases aligning to TRBD1. Germline CDR1 is GTSNPN and CDR2 is SVGIG (reference sequence). Trimming took 1 base from V and 5 from J; bases not matched to a gene: 4. The CDR3 covers 14 residues. The DNA for the CDR3 is TGTGCCTGGAGTGCCAGGGGGCGCGATCAGCCCCAGCATTTT. It yields the protein CAWSARGRDQPQHF.

The chain is built from TRBV11-3 and TRBJ2-7, with D possibly TRBD1 on 6 matching bases. Trimming shortened V by 6 bases and J by 0 bases, and 9 bases separated the two germline ends. This CDR3 region has 13 residues. Germline values: CDR1 SGHNT, CDR2 YENEEA. The CDR3 is CASSRQDSYEQYF. The CDR3 nucleotides are TGTGCCAGCAGTCGACAGGACTCCTACGAGCAGTACTTC.

Concerning this clone: This specimen includes other DNA sequences encoding the same CDR3. The rearrangement links TRBV5-1 to TRBJ2-7; 9 nucleotides agree with TRBD1. The CDR3 runs 15 residues. Germline trimming cut 4 bases from V and 2 bases from J; bases unmatched to any gene: 7. The germline V gene has CDR1 SGHRS and CDR2 YFSETQ. CDR3 loop: CASSPRQGGAYEQYF. As DNA, the CDR3 is TGCGCCAGCAGCCCCAGACAGGGGGGCGCCTACGAGCAGTACTTC.

The CDR3 DNA follows: TGTGCCATCAGTGACCCCTGGGGGCCGGGACAGGGCAACTACGAGCAGTACTTC. Its translation: CAISDPWGPGQGNYEQYF. V usage is TRBV10-3 and J usage is TRBJ2-7; 9 nucleotides match TRBD1. Germline V gene lookup returns CDR1 ENHRY and CDR2 SYGVKD. With 3 bases clipped from V and 3 bases from J, the junction kept 15 bases outside the gene matches. This CDR3 comprises 18 residues.

This clone appeared once. The chain couples TRBV28 to TRBJ1-2, with TRBD1 as a possible D gene (5 bases). Germline-derived CDR1 and CDR2 are MDHEN and SYDVKM. Trimming took off 1 base at V and 6 bases at J, with 18 bases between the two ends. The CDR3 is 16 amino acids. The CDR3 DNA follows: TGTGCCAGCAGTTTATACTTACGGGGCGCCCTGGATGGCTACACCTTC. The encoded protein is CASSLYLRGALDGYTF.